These 18 T cell receptor beta chains were sequenced from one sample in a study of cytomegalovirus exposure and HLA in healthy donors. The PCR contained 60 Vbeta and 13 Jbeta primers. TCRdb keeps only in-frame clones here, not all; method: immunoSEQ multiplex PCR. The sample carries about 110,000 clones, around 78% recorded once. The sample consisted of PBMCs. The receptors come from a young man in good health and CMV-seronegative.

The chain couples TRBV10-3 to TRBJ2-3, with D unresolved. Trimming left V 0 bases short and J 3 bases short, with 7 bases between. The CDR3 length is 14 residues. The germline V gene encodes CDR1 ENHRY and CDR2 SYGVKD. CDR3 bases: TGTGCCATCAGTGAGTCTAGTCGGACAGATACGCAGTATTTT. Translated, it gives CAISESSRTDTQYF.

This clone showed up just a few times. The J gene is TRBJ2-7, the V gene TRBV7-2, with D perhaps TRBD1 (6 bases). The CDR3 is 14 amino acids. Germline V CDR1 and CDR2: SGHTA, FQGNSA. V was clipped by 5 bases and J by 3 bases, with 14 bases between them. CDR3: CASSINTGFYEQYF. The CDR3 DNA sequence: TGTGCCAGCAGCATTAATACAGGGTTCTACGAGCAGTACTTC.

The CDR3 DNA follows: TGTGCCAGCAGTGATTTAGGGGGCGGTCCCGGGGAGCTGTTTTTT. This encodes CASSDLGGGPGELFF. The gene calls are TRBV2 and TRBJ2-2; TRBD1 agrees at 7 bases. The CDR3 is 15 residues long. From germline, CDR1 is SNHLY and CDR2 FYNNEI. The ends lost 3 bases at V and 6 bases at J; junction bases unmatched: 7.

The rearrangement links TRBV28 to TRBJ2-2; D unresolved. The V end was cut by 6 bases, the J end by 0 bases, with 8 bases between. The CDR3 is 14 residues long. Looked up from germline, CDR1 is MDHEN and CDR2 is SYDVKM. CDR3 region: CASRVHTNTGELFF. The CDR3 nucleotides are TGTGCCAGCAGAGTACATACGAACACCGGGGAGCTGTTTTTT.

The chain links TRBV5-1 to TRBJ1-1; 9 bases are a match to TRBD1. The CDR3 loop spans 13 amino acids. Unmatched junction bases numbered 4, after V lost 3 bases and J lost 7 bases. Germline V gene lookup returns CDR1 SGHRS and CDR2 YFSETQ. This CDR3 reads CASSWGQGLEAFF. CDR3 coding DNA: TGCGCCAGCAGCTGGGGACAGGGACTTGAAGCTTTCTTT.

The rearrangement uses TRBV5-4 and TRBJ2-4, with 7 bases lining up with TRBD2. With V trimmed by 1 base and J by 6 bases, 7 bases remained unmatched. The CDR3 is 15 residues long. Per the germline V gene, CDR1 is SGHNT and CDR2 is YYREEE (reference sequence). The CDR3 nucleotides are TGTGCCAGCAGCTTGCGGGGCGGGGGAGGAAACATTCAGTACTTC. Amino acids: CASSLRGGGGNIQYF.

The chain couples TRBV25-1 to TRBJ1-2; D is uncertain. V was trimmed by 1 base and J by 6 bases, leaving 15 bases between them. The V gene's germline CDR1 is MGHDK and CDR2 SYGVNS. The CDR3 is 15 amino acids. The CDR3 nucleotides read TGTGCCAGCAGTGAATTGGCAGGCCGACGTGATGGCTACACCTTC. This codes for CASSELAGRRDGYTF.

The chain carries TRBV27 and TRBJ1-3, with TRBD1 identical over 8 bases. The CDR3 has 16 residues. Per the germline V gene, CDR1 is MNHEY and CDR2 is SMNVEV (reference sequence). J was trimmed by 0 bases and V by 6 bases; bases with no gene match: 7. The CDR3 sequence is CASSQGALVSGNTIYF. CDR3 DNA sequence: TGTGCCAGCAGCCAGGGGGCCCTAGTCTCTGGAAACACCATATATTTT.

The V gene is TRBV2, the J gene TRBJ2-4; TRBD2 matches 14 bases. V dropped 1 base and J dropped 1; count of bases not matched to a gene: 6. CDR3 length: 19 residues. CDR1 is SNHLY, CDR2 FYNNEI, per germline. CDR3 sequence: CASSEGGLAGEGAKNIQYF. The CDR3 DNA is TGTGCCAGCAGTGAAGGGGGACTAGCGGGAGAGGGGGCCAAAAACATTCAGTACTTC.

This chain uses TRBV19 with TRBJ2-1; TRBD1 matches at 9 bases. CDR3 length: 13 amino acids. The trim removed 8 bases at V and 9 bases at J, leaving 8 bases unmatched. The V gene's germline CDR1 is LNHDA and CDR2 SQIVND (reference sequence). The DNA of the CDR3 is TGTGCCAGTGGATCACAGGGGGCGACTGAGCAGTTCTTC. Translating it yields CASGSQGATEQFF.

CDR3 protein: CASSLRGAQYF. DNA of the CDR3: TGTGCCAGCAGTCTACGGGGGGCCCAGTACTTC. The chain joins TRBV25-1 to TRBJ2-5; 7 bases agree with TRBD2. The germline V gene encodes CDR1 MGHDK and CDR2 SYGVNS. CDR3 length: 11 residues. V shed 5 bases and J 9 bases; nucleotides not matched to a gene: 3.

This rearrangement joins TRBV25-1 to TRBJ2-7; TRBD1 aligns across 8 bases. This CDR3 is built from 12 residues. V shed 6 bases, J shed 2 bases, and the junction held 0 bases outside the gene matches. CDR1 and CDR2 (germline): MGHDK, SYGVNS. CDR3 sequence reads: CASSRGPYEQYF. The CDR3 DNA reads as TGTGCCAGCAGCAGGGGGCCCTACGAGCAGTACTTC.

This clone has only one observation. The chain combines TRBV5-1 with TRBJ2-5, with D possibly TRBD2 on 5 matching bases. Trimming took off 4 bases at V and 5 bases at J, with 18 bases between the two ends. CDR3 length: 15 residues. The germline V gene has CDR1 SGHRS and CDR2 YFSETQ. CDR3 coding DNA: TGCGCCAGCAGCCCTGCTGCGGGTGGGTTTGAGACCCAGTACTTC. Protein: CASSPAAGGFETQYF.

A remark on this clone: No conserved phenylalanine or tryptophan is present at the end of the CDR3, so a read error is the likely explanation. Because the CDR3's place on the DNA is in doubt, the DNA is left out and the CDR3 is given as listed by TCRdb. The J gene is TRBJ2-3, the V gene TRBV11-2; the table names TRBD2, a call not compared with the DNA. The CDR3 has 11 amino acids, counting both end residues. Per germline, CDR1 SGHAT and CDR2 FQNNGV. CDR3 sequence: CASSGGGTQIY.

This chain joins TRBV6-5 and TRBJ2-5; 7 bases map to TRBD1. Germline V gives CDR1 MNHEY, CDR2 SVGAGI. The CDR3 totals 11 residues. J lost 14 bases, V lost 5 bases, and 8 bases had no gene match. The CDR3 bases are TGTGCCAGCAGTGAGAGGGGGCTATTTTACTTC. Translation gives CASSERGLFYF.

This clone is a singleton in its sample. The chain uses TRBV2 and TRBJ2-3, with 7 positions matching TRBD1. J lost 2 bases, V lost 6 bases, and 8 bases had no gene match. The CDR3 length is 15 residues. Germline-derived CDR1 and CDR2 are SNHLY and FYNNEI. CDR3 nucleotide sequence: TGTGCCAGCAGGCTTCAGGGGGTCACCACAGATACGCAGTATTTT. Translated: CASRLQGVTTDTQYF.

The chain employs TRBV30 and TRBJ1-1; D is uncertain. Germline V gene data show CDR1 as GTSNPN and CDR2 as SVGIG (reference sequence). The CDR3 consists of 13 residues. Trimming shortened V by 2 bases and J by 5 bases, and 12 bases separated the two germline ends. The CDR3 DNA reads TGTGCCTGGAGTTCTTGGAGGGCAACTGAAGCTTTCTTT. Protein sequence: CAWSSWRATEAFF.

The CDR3 DNA sequence: TGTGCCAGCAGCTTAGGGCGGAACAATGAGCAGTTCTTC. Its translation is CASSLGRNNEQFF. The genes are TRBV7-2 and TRBJ2-1, with D unresolved. CDR1 and CDR2 from the germline V gene are SGHTA and FQGNSA. This CDR3 region has 13 residues. Trimming cost V 1 base and J 5 bases, with 6 bases left between them.